These 9 T cell receptor beta chains originate from one sample sequenced in a study of patients with pleural tuberculosis. TCRdb independently ran MiXCR on the reads; one entry per CDR3 protein. Of 40,000 to 55,000 distinct CDR3 sequences listed, less than 9.5% are singletons. The receptors come from a human donor with pleural tuberculosis.

The V and J genes are TRBV4-2 and TRBJ2-7; TRBD1 agrees at 10 bases. The CDR3 loop spans 15 amino acids. Unmatched junction bases numbered 6, after V lost 4 bases and J lost 3 bases. CDR1 is LGHNA and CDR2 is YNFKEQ in the germline V gene. CDR3 coding DNA: TGTGCCAGCAGCCCAGACAGGGGGCAGGACTACGAGCAGTACTTC. Its translation: CASSPDRGQDYEQYF.

Only a few counts were recorded for this clonotype. This could be a read error, since a much larger clone is one nucleotide away. For the CDR3, the DNA is TGTGCCGGCAGCCTGAGCACAGATACGCAGTATTTT. This gives the protein CAGSLSTDTQYF. The chain carries TRBV7-8 and TRBJ2-3, with no clear D. Looked up from germline, CDR1 is SGHVS and CDR2 is FQNEAQ. CDR3 length: 12 residues.

In its sample, this clonotype was seen many times. This chain connects TRBV2 to TRBJ1-4, with D uncertain. Trimming cost V 4 bases and J 7 bases, with 10 bases left between them. In germline, CDR1 is SNHLY, CDR2 FYNNEI. The CDR3 sequence is 13 residues long. DNA for the CDR3: TGTGCCAGCAGTGGGCGATCGGGTGAAAAACTGTTTTTT. Its protein product is CASSGRSGEKLFF.

The sample holds many counts of this clonotype. The rearrangement joins TRBV15 to TRBJ2-3; 8 nucleotides match TRBD1. Germline loops: CDR1 LNHNV, CDR2 YYDKDF (reference sequence). The CDR3 loop spans 16 amino acids. Trimming at V came to 3 bases and at J to 4 bases, leaving 9 bases not matched to a gene. CDR3 nucleotide sequence: TGTGCCACCAGCAGCGAAGCGTCAGGGGGCCCAGATACGCAGTATTTT. It is translated as CATSSEASGGPDTQYF.

In its sample, this clonotype was seen many times. The genes are TRBV6-1 and TRBJ2-5; D remains unclear. V lost 7 bases, J lost 1 base, and 1 base lay in between. CDR1 and CDR2 (germline): MNHNS, SASEGT. The CDR3 contains 10 residues. CDR3 nucleotides: TGTGCCAGCACCCAAGAGACCCAGTACTTC. This translates into CASTQETQYF.

Regarding this clonotype: The germline gene is not matched at one end of the junction; a read error may be the cause. The chain employs TRBV24-1 and TRBJ2-1, with 12 bases fitting TRBD2. The germline V gene encodes CDR1 KGHDR and CDR2 SFDVKD. The CDR3 totals 17 residues. The CDR3 DNA sequence: TGTGCCACCAGTGACCACCCGACTAGCGGGAGTGCCAATGGGCAGTTCTTC. Its translation is CATSDHPTSGSANGQFF.

This clonotype was seen many times. The chain's CDR3 is CASSSGVGYTF. CDR3 bases: TGTGCCAGCAGTTCTGGGGTCGGCTACACCTTC. The rearrangement uses TRBV28 and TRBJ1-2; D is uncertain. The V gene lost 4 bases and the J gene lost 8 bases, with 8 bases spanning the gap. The CDR3 is made up of 11 amino acids. Per germline, CDR1 MDHEN and CDR2 SYDVKM.

This clonotype was seen repeatedly, ten times or more. V is TRBV19 and J is TRBJ1-5; no reliable D call. The V end lost 8 bases, the J end lost 0 bases, and 14 bases lay between the germline ends. CDR1 and CDR2 (germline): LNHDA, SQIVND (reference sequence). The CDR3 covers 15 residues. The CDR3, as DNA: TGTGCCAGTGCGGACCGGTCATATAGCAATCAGCCCCAGCATTTT. This codes for CASADRSYSNQPQHF. Full variable domain (remainder filled in from reference TRBV19 and TRBJ1-5): DGGITQSPKYLFRKEGQNVTLSCEQNLNHDAMYWYRQDPGQGLRLIYYSQIVNDFQKGDIAEGYSVSREKKESFPLTVTSAQKNPTAFYLCASADRSYSNQPQHFGDGTRLSIL.

This clonotype has at least ten counts. This chain uses TRBV12-3 or TRBV12-4 with TRBJ2-2, with 9 bases that match TRBD1. CDR3 size: 17 residues. V gave up 2 bases and J gave up 4 bases; unmatched junction bases: 8. DNA for the CDR3: TGTGCCAGCAGTTTACGTCCCGGGACAGGGTCCACCGGGGAGCTGTTTTTT. It encodes CASSLRPGTGSTGELFF.